This T cell receptor (beta chain) was found in a study of blood T cell repertoires in COVID-19. Study context: Samples representing acute and convalescent COVID-19 were sourced from the United States, Italy and Spain. From T cells, B-cell-depleted T cells, or PBMCs came the material, which was cDNA or gDNA.

Germline V gene lookup returns CDR1 LNHDA and CDR2 SQIVND (reference sequence). The CDR3 consists of 13 residues. V gave up 7 bases and J gave up 7 bases; unmatched junction bases: 6. Per the authors' pipeline: Amplification of reference gene primers was used by the study to estimate nucleated cell counts. Sequencing used immunoSEQ multiplex PCR; TCRdb keeps in-frame clones, though not all of them. The V and J calls and clone size were taken over from that table, and D and trimming were inferred from the DNA. Found here are roughly 160,000 clones, approximately 84% of them singletons; the top ten hold more than 0.85%.

Source material: peripheral blood. The source is a man aged 35 to 55 with acute or convalescent COVID-19. The rearrangement joins TRBV19 to TRBJ1-2; TRBD1 matches at 10 bases. The CDR3 DNA reads TGTGCCAGTATTTCGACAGGGGGCATTGGCTACACCTTC. Encoded protein: CASISTGGIGYTF.